The 7 T cell receptor beta chains presented below share a single source sample, sequenced in a study of PD-1 blockade in mismatch repair-deficient tumors. Generated by immunoSEQ multiplex PCR, the TCRdb table keeps only in-frame clones and is missing some. The profile shows approximately 16,000 clones, 75% to 90% of them singletons. The starting material was PBMCs, obtained less than 25 weeks after starting pembrolizumab. The receptors were gathered from an adult with mismatch repair-deficient cancer.

The rearrangement joins TRBV18 to TRBJ2-7, with 7 bases fitting TRBD1. The CDR3 extends over 15 amino acids. V lost 3 bases to trimming and J lost 0 bases; unmatched junction nucleotides: 5. CDR1 and CDR2 (germline): KGHSH, LQKENI. The CDR3 spells CASSPSGQSSYEQYF. The CDR3 nucleotides read TGTGCCAGCTCACCTTCGGGACAGAGCTCCTACGAGCAGTACTTC. Full variable domain (remainder filled in from reference TRBV18 and TRBJ2-7): NAGVMQNPRHLVRRRGQEARLRCSPMKGHSHVYWYRQLPEEGLKFMVYLQKENIIDESGMPKERFSAEFPKEGPSILRIQQVVRGDSAAYFCASSPSGQSSYEQYFGPGTRLTVT.

The rearrangement uses TRBV9 and TRBJ2-3; 8 bases are shared with TRBD2. Looked up from germline, CDR1 is SGDLS and CDR2 is YYNGEE. The V gene end was trimmed by 0 bases and the J gene end by 9 bases; junction bases not matched to a gene: 6. CDR3 length: 14 amino acids. For the CDR3, the DNA is TGTGCCAGCAGCGTAGTTCAGCGGGAGTCCACGCAGTATTTT. Translated, it gives CASSVVQRESTQYF.

The chain uses TRBV6-6 and TRBJ1-4; 10 bases align to TRBD1. Germline CDR1 is MNHNY and CDR2 is SVGAGI (reference sequence). This CDR3 is built from 14 residues. The V and J ends lost 7 bases and 6 bases, in that order; junction bases with no gene match: 5. CDR3 sequence: CASNGQGVYEKLFF. The CDR3 coding sequence is TGTGCCAGCAACGGACAGGGGGTATATGAAAAACTGTTTTTT.

The rearrangement links TRBV25-1 to TRBJ1-6; 7 nucleotides align to TRBD1. V trimming: 6 bases; J trimming: 5 bases; junction bases outside the gene matches: 7. The CDR3 contains 15 residues. Germline V gene lookup returns CDR1 MGHDK and CDR2 SYGVNS. The CDR3 loop is CASRQTGWDNSPLHF. CDR3 DNA sequence: TGTGCCAGCAGGCAGACAGGGTGGGATAATTCACCCCTCCACTTT.

This rearrangement joins TRBV7-3 to TRBJ1-2; 8 positions agree with TRBD1. After removal of 5 bases from V and 7 bases from J, the junction contained 15 bases not matched to a gene. CDR1 and CDR2 from the germline V gene are SGHTA and FQGTGA. The CDR3 spans 16 residues. DNA for the CDR3: TGTGCCAGCAGCCCAAGGGGTCGGCAGGGGGCAGCTGGCTACACCTTC. It encodes CASSPRGRQGAAGYTF. The full variable domain, completed using reference TRBV7-3 and TRBJ1-2, is GAGVSQTPSNKVTEKGKYVELRCDPISGHTALYWYRQSLGQGPEFLIYFQGTGAADDSGLPNDRFFAVRPEGSVSTLKIQRTERGDSAVYLCASSPRGRQGAAGYTFGSGTRLTVV.

This chain joins TRBV5-1 and TRBJ2-7, with TRBD1 matching 9 bases. CDR1 is SGHRS and CDR2 is YFSETQ in the germline V gene. The length of the CDR3 is 16 residues. V shed 0 bases and J 6 bases; nucleotides not matched to a gene: 10. CDR3: CASSLGWGDREAEQYF. The CDR3 nucleotides read TGCGCCAGCAGCTTGGGCTGGGGGGACAGGGAGGCCGAGCAGTACTTC.

This rearrangement joins TRBV28 to TRBJ1-5; 7 nucleotides line up with TRBD1. The ends lost 3 bases at V and 0 bases at J; junction bases unmatched: 5. The CDR3 has 16 residues. Germline values: CDR1 MDHEN, CDR2 SYDVKM. CDR3 loop: CASSFRTGVSNQPQHF. The CDR3 bases are TGTGCCAGCAGTTTTAGGACAGGAGTTAGCAATCAGCCCCAGCATTTT.